This T cell receptor (beta chain) was found in a study of blood T cell repertoires in COVID-19. TCRdb's copy holds only in-frame clones and misses some; the assay was immunoSEQ multiplex PCR. The table includes nearly 35,000 clones, approximately 89% detected once. Germline V gene data show CDR1 as LNHDA and CDR2 as SQIVND (reference sequence). V shed 5 bases, J shed 5 bases, and the junction held 8 bases outside the gene matches. The CDR3 is 14 amino acids. V usage is TRBV19 and J usage is TRBJ2-5; 7 bases line up with TRBD1. Material: peripheral blood. This receptor was identified in a human donor in a cohort sampled during active COVID-19. CDR3 nucleotide sequence: TGTGCCAGTAGTTTGAGACAGGGCCGGGAGACCCAGTACTTC. Residues: CASSLRQGRETQYF. Together with reference TRBV19 and TRBJ2-5, the CDR3 gives the full variable domain: DGGITQSPKYLFRKEGQNVTLSCEQNLNHDAMYWYRQDPGQGLRLIYYSQIVNDFQKGDIAEGYSVSREKKESFPLTVTSAQKNPTAFYLCASSLRQGRETQYFGPGTRLLVL.